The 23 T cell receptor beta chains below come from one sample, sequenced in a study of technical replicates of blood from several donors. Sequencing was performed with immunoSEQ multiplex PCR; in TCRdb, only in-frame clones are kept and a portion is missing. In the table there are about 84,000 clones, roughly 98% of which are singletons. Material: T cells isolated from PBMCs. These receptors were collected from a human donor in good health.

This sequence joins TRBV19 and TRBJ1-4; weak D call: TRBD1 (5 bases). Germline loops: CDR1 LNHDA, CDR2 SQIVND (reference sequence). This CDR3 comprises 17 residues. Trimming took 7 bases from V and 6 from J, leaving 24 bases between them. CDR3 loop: CASTPRGSLRVDEKLFF. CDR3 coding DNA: TGTGCCAGTACTCCACGCGGCAGCCTCAGGGTGGATGAAAAACTGTTTTTT.

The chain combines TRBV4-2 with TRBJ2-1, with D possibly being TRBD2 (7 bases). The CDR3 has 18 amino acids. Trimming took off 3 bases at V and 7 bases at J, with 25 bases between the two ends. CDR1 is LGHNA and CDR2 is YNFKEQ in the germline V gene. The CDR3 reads CASSQAVGGQRIPNEQFF. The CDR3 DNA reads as TGTGCCAGCAGCCAGGCGGTCGGGGGGCAAAGGATCCCGAATGAGCAGTTCTTC.

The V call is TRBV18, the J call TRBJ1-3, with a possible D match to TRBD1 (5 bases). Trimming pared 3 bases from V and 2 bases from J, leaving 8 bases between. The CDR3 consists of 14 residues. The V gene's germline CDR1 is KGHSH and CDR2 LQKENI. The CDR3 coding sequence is TGTGCCAGCTCACCCGCGGACACTGGAAACACCATATATTTT. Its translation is CASSPADTGNTIYF.

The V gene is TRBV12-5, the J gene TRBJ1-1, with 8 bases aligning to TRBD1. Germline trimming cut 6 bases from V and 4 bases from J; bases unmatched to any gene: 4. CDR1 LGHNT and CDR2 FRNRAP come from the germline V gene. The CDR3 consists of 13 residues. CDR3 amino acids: CASGQGVGTEAFF. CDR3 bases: TGTGCTAGTGGACAGGGGGTAGGCACTGAAGCTTTCTTT.

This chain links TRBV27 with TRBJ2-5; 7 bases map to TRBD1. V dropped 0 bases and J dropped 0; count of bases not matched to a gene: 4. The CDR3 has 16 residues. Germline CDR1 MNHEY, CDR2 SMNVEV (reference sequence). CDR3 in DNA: TGTGCCAGCAGTTTATCAGGGGGCCCGTACCAAGAGACCCAGTACTTC. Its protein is CASSLSGGPYQETQYF.

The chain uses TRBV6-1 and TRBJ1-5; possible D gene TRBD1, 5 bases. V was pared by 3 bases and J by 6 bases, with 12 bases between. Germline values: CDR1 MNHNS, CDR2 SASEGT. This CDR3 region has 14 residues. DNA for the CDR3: TGTGCCAGCAGTGACCAAGGACAACTTCAGCCCCAGCATTTT. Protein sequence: CASSDQGQLQPQHF.

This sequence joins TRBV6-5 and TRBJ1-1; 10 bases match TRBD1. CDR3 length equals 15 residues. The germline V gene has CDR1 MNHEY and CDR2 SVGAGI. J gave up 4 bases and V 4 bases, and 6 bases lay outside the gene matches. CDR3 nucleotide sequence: TGTGCCAGCAGTTTTGGGACAGGGGTTAGCACTGAAGCTTTCTTT. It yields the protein CASSFGTGVSTEAFF.

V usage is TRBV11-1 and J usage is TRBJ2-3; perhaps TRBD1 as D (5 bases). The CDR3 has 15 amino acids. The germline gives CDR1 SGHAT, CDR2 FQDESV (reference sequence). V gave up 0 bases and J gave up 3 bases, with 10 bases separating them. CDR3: CASSLALGLTDTQYF. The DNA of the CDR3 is TGTGCCAGCAGCTTAGCGTTGGGGCTTACAGATACGCAGTATTTT. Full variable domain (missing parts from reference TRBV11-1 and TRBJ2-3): EAEVAQSPRYKITEKSQAVAFWCDPISGHATLYWYRQILGQGPELLVQFQDESVVDDSQLPKDRFSAERLKGVDSTLKIQPAELGDSAMYLCASSLALGLTDTQYFGPGTRLTVL.

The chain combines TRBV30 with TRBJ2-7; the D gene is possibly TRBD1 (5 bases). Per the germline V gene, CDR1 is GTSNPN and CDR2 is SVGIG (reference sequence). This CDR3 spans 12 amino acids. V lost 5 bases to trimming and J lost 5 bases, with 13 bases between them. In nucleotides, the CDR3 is TGTGCCTGGGCCAGGGATAGGAACGAGCAGTACTTC. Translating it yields CAWARDRNEQYF.

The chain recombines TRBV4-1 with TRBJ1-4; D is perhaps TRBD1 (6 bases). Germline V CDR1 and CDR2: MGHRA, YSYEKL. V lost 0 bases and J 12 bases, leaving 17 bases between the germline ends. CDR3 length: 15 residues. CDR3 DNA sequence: TGCGCCAGCAGCCAAGATTCCCGTCCGGACAGCCAACTGTTTTTT. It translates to CASSQDSRPDSQLFF.

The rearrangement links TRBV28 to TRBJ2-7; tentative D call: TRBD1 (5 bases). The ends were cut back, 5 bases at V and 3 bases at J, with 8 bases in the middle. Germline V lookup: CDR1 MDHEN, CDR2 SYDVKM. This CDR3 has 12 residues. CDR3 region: CASSQGVYEQYF. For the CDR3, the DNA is TGTGCCAGCAGTCAGGGTGTCTACGAGCAGTACTTC.

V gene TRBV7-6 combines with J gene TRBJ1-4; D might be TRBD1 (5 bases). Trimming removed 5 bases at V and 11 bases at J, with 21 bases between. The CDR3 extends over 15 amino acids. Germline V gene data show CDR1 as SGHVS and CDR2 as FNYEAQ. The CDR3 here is CASSGGGVTPRKLFF. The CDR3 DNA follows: TGTGCCAGCAGCGGTGGGGGGGTAACGCCGCGGAAACTGTTTTTT.

The CDR3 DNA reads as TGCGCCAGCAGCTTGGGGGCTAGCGGGGAAGAGACCCAGTACTTC. Translated, it gives CASSLGASGEETQYF. The rearrangement joins TRBV5-1 to TRBJ2-5; 9 nucleotides agree with TRBD2. V trimming: 0 bases; J trimming: 3 bases; junction bases outside the gene matches: 3. The CDR3 extends over 15 amino acids. CDR1 is SGHRS and CDR2 is YFSETQ in the germline V gene.

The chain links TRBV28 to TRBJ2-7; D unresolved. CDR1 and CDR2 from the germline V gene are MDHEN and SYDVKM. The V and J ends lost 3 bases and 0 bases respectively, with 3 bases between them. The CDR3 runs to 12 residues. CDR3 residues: CASSFHSYEQYF. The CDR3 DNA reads TGTGCCAGCAGTTTCCACTCCTACGAGCAGTACTTC.

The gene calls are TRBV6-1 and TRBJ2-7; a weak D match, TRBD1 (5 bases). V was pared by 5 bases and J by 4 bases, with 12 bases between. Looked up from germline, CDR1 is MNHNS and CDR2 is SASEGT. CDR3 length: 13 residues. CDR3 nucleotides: TGTGCCAGCAGTACTCCAGGGTCGTACGAGCAGTACTTC. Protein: CASSTPGSYEQYF.

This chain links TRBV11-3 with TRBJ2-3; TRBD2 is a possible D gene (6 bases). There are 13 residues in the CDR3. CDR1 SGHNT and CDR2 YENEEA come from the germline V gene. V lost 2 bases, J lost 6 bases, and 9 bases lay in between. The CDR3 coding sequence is TGTGCCAGCAGCTTATTGGGGAGGGATACGCAGTATTTT. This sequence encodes CASSLLGRDTQYF. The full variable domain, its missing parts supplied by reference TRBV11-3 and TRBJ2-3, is EAGVVQSPRYKIIEKKQPVAFWCNPISGHNTLYWYLQNLGQGPELLIRYENEEAVDDSQLPKDRFSAERLKGVDSTLKIQPAELGDSAVYLCASSLLGRDTQYFGPGTRLTVL.

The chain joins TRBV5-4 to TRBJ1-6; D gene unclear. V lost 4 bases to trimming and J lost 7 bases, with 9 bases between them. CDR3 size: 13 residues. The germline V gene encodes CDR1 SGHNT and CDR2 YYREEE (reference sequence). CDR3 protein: CASSPSRNSPLHF. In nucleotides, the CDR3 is TGTGCCAGCAGCCCTAGTAGGAATTCACCCCTCCACTTT.

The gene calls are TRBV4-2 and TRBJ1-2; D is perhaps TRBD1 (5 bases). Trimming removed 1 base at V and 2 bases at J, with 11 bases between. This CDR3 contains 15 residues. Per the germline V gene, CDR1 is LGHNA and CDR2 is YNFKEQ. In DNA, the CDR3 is TGTGCCAGCAGCCAAGCCCAGACAGAGAACTATGGCTACACCTTC. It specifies CASSQAQTENYGYTF.

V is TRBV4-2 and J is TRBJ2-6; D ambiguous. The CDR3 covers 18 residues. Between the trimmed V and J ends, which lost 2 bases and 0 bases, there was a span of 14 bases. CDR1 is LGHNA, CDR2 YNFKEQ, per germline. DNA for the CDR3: TGTGCCAGCAGCCAAACCCCTTCACTCGTCTCTGGGGCCAACGTCCTGACTTTC. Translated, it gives CASSQTPSLVSGANVLTF.

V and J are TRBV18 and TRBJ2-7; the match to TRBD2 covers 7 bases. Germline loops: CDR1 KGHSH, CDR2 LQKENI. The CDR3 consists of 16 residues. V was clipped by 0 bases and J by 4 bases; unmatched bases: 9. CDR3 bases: TGTGCCAGCTCACCACCGGCGTCGGGAGGTTATTACGAGCAGTACTTC. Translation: CASSPPASGGYYEQYF.

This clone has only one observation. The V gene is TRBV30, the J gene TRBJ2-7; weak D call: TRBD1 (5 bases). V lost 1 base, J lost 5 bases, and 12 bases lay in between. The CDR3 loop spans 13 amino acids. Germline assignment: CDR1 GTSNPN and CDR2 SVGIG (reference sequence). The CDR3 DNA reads TGTGCCTGGAGTGAGGGGCTTTCTCACGAGCAGTACTTC. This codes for CAWSEGLSHEQYF. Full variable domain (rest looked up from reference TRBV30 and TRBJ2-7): SQTIHQWPATLVQPVGSPLSLECTVEGTSNPNLYWYRQAAGRGLQLLFYSVGIGQISSEVPQNLSASRPQDRQFILSSKKLLLSDSGFYLCAWSEGLSHEQYFGPGTRLTVT.

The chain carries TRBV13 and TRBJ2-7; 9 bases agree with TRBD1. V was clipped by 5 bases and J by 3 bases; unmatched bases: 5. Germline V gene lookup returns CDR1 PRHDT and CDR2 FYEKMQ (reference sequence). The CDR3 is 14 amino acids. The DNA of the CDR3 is TGTGCCAGCAGCGCCGGGACAGGGTTCTACGAGCAGTACTTC. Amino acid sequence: CASSAGTGFYEQYF.

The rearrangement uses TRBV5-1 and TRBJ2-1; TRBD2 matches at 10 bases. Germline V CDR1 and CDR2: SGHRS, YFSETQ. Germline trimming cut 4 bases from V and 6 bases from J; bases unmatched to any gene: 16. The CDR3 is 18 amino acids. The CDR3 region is CASSREAGGLGFRNEQFF. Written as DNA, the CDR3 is TGCGCCAGCAGCCGGGAAGCGGGAGGGCTAGGATTTCGCAATGAGCAGTTCTTC.